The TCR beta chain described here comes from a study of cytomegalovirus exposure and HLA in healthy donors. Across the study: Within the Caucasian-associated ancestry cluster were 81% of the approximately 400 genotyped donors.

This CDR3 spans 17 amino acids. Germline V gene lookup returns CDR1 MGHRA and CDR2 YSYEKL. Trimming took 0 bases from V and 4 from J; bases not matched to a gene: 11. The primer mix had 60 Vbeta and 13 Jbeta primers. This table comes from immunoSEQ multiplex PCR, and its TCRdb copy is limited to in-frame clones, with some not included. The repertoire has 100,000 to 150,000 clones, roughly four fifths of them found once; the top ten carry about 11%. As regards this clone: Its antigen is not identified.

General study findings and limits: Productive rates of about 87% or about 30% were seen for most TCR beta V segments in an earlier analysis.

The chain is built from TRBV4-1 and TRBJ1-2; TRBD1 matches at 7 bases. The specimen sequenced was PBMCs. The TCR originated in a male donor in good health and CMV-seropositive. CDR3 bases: TGCGCCAGCAGCCAAGACTGGCAGGGGGGCTATTCCTATGGCTACACCTTC. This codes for CASSQDWQGGYSYGYTF.